A single sample is the source of the 11 T cell receptor beta chains below, sequenced in a study of CD8 T cells in ankylosing spondylitis. No cognate antigen is known for these TCRs. The study's findings and limits: One TCR beta motif, made up of several highly homologous variants, appeared characteristic of ankylosing spondylitis blood.

TCRdb analysed the 5' RACE reads with MiXCR anew, one entry per CDR3 protein. This sample has about 800,000 distinct CDR3 sequences, with roughly 12% found just once. Source material: blood, either unsorted or a sorted T cell fraction (not recorded which). The receptor source for this set is a male donor with ankylosing spondylitis.

This clonotype was observed a handful of times. V usage is TRBV20-1 and J usage is TRBJ2-1, with 10 bases aligning to TRBD2. V dropped 5 bases and J dropped 3; count of bases not matched to a gene: 16. Germline CDR1 DFQATT, CDR2 SNEGSKA (reference sequence). The CDR3 contains 18 residues. The CDR3, as DNA: TGCAGTGCTGGAGGGGTAGCGGGGGGCCCTAAGAGCTACAATGAGCAGTTCTTC. As protein: CSAGGVAGGPKSYNEQFF.

This chain uses TRBV5-1 with TRBJ2-2; no definite D call. Looked up from germline, CDR1 is SGHRS and CDR2 is YFSETQ. V shed 4 bases and J shed 7 bases, with 11 bases lying between them. The CDR3 runs to 13 residues. CDR3 region: CASSPERYGELFF. In DNA form, the CDR3 reads TGCGCCAGCAGCCCCGAACGATACGGGGAGCTGTTTTTT.

This clonotype was observed a few times. This chain uses TRBV29-1 with TRBJ1-5; 9 nucleotides match TRBD1. The CDR3 length is 15 residues. The germline V gene encodes CDR1 SQVTM and CDR2 ANQGSEA. V shed 4 bases and J 1 base; nucleotides not matched to a gene: 5. CDR3 amino acids: CSVATGGESNQPQHF. The CDR3 DNA is TGCAGCGTTGCAACAGGGGGCGAGAGCAATCAGCCCCAGCATTTT. The complete variable domain, with remaining parts taken from reference TRBV29-1 and TRBJ1-5, reads SAVISQKPSRDICQRGTSLTIQCQVDSQVTMMFWYRQQPGQSLTLIATANQGSEATYESGFVIDKFPISRPNLTFSTLTVSNMSPEDSSIYLCSVATGGESNQPQHFGDGTRLSIL.

J is TRBJ2-2 and V is TRBV15; the D gene is possibly TRBD1 (6 bases). CDR3 length equals 15 residues. V was shortened by 1 base and J by 8 bases, with 14 bases between the two germline ends. Germline V gene lookup returns CDR1 LNHNV and CDR2 YYDKDF (reference sequence). DNA for the CDR3: TGTGCCACCAGCAGAGGGGGGCTCCCGTATGGGGAGCTGTTTTTT. It translates to CATSRGGLPYGELFF.

In this sample, this clonotype turned up many times. The J gene is TRBJ2-1, the V gene TRBV24-1, with 8 nucleotides matching TRBD2. The CDR3 has 16 residues. CDR1 is KGHDR, CDR2 SFDVKD, per germline. The trim removed 3 bases at V and 3 bases at J, leaving 6 bases unmatched. The CDR3 bases are TGTGCCACCAGTGATGATCAGCGGGAGCGCTACAATGAGCAGTTCTTC. It is translated as CATSDDQRERYNEQFF.

In this sample, this clonotype turned up a few times. The rearrangement links TRBV6-1 to TRBJ1-6; a weak D match, TRBD1 (5 bases). The CDR3 has 16 amino acids. CDR1 is MNHNS and CDR2 is SASEGT in the germline V gene. V shed 6 bases and J shed 7 bases, with 19 bases lying between them. CDR3 residues: CASSDSYGRRNSPLHF. CDR3 sequence (DNA): TGTGCCAGCAGCGACAGCTACGGCCGAAGGAATTCACCCCTCCACTTT.

This clonotype was counted only a few times. The rearrangement uses TRBV3-1 and TRBJ2-7; D remains ambiguous. From germline, CDR1 is LGHDT and CDR2 YNNKEL (reference sequence). Trimming stripped 0 bases from V and 2 bases from J, with 11 bases between. The CDR3 loop spans 15 amino acids. The CDR3 nucleotides read TGTGCCAGCAGCCAAGATGGCGGATACACCTACGAGCAGTACTTC. This encodes CASSQDGGYTYEQYF.

V usage is TRBV20-1 and J usage is TRBJ2-3; D could derive from TRBD1 or TRBD2 (5 bases each). V was shortened by 0 bases and J by 1 base, with 8 bases between the two germline ends. Germline loops: CDR1 DFQATT, CDR2 SNEGSKA (reference sequence). This CDR3 is built from 14 residues. CDR3 coding DNA: TGCAGTGCTAGAGAGGGACCGGGCACAGATACGCAGTATTTT. Amino acid sequence: CSAREGPGTDTQYF.

The genes are TRBV25-1 and TRBJ2-1, with D uncertain. Germline CDR1 MGHDK, CDR2 SYGVNS. This CDR3 is 14 amino acids long. V was trimmed by 3 bases and J by 4 bases, leaving 10 bases between them. This CDR3 is CASSDTPPYNEQFF. In nucleotides, the CDR3 is TGTGCCAGCAGTGATACCCCCCCATACAATGAGCAGTTCTTC.

V is TRBV29-1 and J is TRBJ2-1; TRBD2 matches at 10 bases. V dropped 4 bases and J dropped 8; count of bases not matched to a gene: 8. Germline CDR1 reads SQVTM; CDR2 reads ANQGSEA. This CDR3 has 14 residues. CDR3 in amino acids: CSVGGSGRLDEQFF. Written as DNA, the CDR3 is TGCAGCGTTGGGGGTAGCGGGAGGTTGGATGAGCAGTTCTTC.

This sequence joins TRBV24-1 and TRBJ2-3; D might be TRBD1 (6 bases). This CDR3 has 17 residues. Germline V lookup: CDR1 KGHDR, CDR2 SFDVKD. With 5 bases removed from V and 0 bases from J, the gap between germline ends came to 17 bases. CDR3 in amino acids: CATSGPDSPTSTDTQYF. Written as DNA, the CDR3 is TGTGCCACCAGTGGCCCGGACAGCCCTACTAGCACAGATACGCAGTATTTT.